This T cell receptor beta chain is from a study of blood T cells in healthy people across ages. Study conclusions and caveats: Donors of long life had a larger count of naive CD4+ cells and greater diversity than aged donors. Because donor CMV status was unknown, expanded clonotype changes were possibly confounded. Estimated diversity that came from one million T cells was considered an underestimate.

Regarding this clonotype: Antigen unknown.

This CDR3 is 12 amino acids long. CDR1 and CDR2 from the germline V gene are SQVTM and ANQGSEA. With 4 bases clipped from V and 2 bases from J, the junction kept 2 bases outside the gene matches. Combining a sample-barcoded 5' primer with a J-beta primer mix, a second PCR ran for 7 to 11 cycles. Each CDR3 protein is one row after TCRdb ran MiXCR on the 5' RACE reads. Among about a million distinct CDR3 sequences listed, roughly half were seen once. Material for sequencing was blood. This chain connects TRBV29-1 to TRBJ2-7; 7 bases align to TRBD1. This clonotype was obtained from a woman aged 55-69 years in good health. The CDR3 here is CSVATGPYEQYF. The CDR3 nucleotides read TGCAGCGTTGCGACAGGGCCCTACGAGCAGTACTTC.